The 24 T cell receptor beta chains below were found in one sample sequenced in a study of blood T cell repertoires in COVID-19. The assay was immunoSEQ multiplex PCR, and TCRdb's table has in-frame clones only and misses some. The sample lists 270,000 or so clones; about 91% were seen once. Sequencing was done on a sample of peripheral blood. The source of these receptors is a woman aged 40 to 55 who had recovered from COVID-19.

The chain employs TRBV7-2 and TRBJ2-1; 8 bases map to TRBD1. The junction had 3 bases not matched to a gene; V was cut back by 3 bases and J by 5 bases. This CDR3 is 14 amino acids long. Germline V gene lookup returns CDR1 SGHTA and CDR2 FQGNSA. This chain's CDR3 is CASSFRGRHNEQFF. The CDR3 nucleotides read TGTGCCAGCAGCTTCAGGGGGCGGCACAATGAGCAGTTCTTC.

The chain joins TRBV5-5 to TRBJ2-2; D is perhaps TRBD1 (6 bases). Trimming took off 3 bases at V and 4 bases at J, with 22 bases between the two ends. The germline V gene has CDR1 SGHKS and CDR2 YYEKEE (reference sequence). The CDR3 covers 18 residues. The CDR3 nucleotides read TGTGCCAGCAGCTGGGACGTGAGGGCAGGGGCGGGCACCGGGGAGCTGTTTTTT. Protein product: CASSWDVRAGAGTGELFF. Full variable domain (outside the CDR3, taken from reference TRBV5-5 and TRBJ2-2): DAGVTQSPTHLIKTRGQQVTLRCSPISGHKSVSWYQQVLGQGPQFIFQYYEKEERGRGNFPDRFSARQFPNYSSELNVNALLLGDSALYLCASSWDVRAGAGTGELFFGEGSRLTVL.

This chain connects TRBV29-1 to TRBJ2-1; tentative D call: TRBD2 (6 bases). With 4 bases removed from V and 6 bases from J, the gap between germline ends came to 10 bases. CDR1 SQVTM and CDR2 ANQGSEA come from the germline V gene. There are 12 residues in the CDR3. CDR3 sequence reads: CSVGRGGNEQFF. Written as DNA, the CDR3 is TGCAGCGTTGGTAGGGGAGGCAATGAGCAGTTCTTC.

This rearrangement joins TRBV6-5 to TRBJ1-1; TRBD1 might be the D (6 bases). Germline V gene data show CDR1 as MNHEY and CDR2 as SVGAGI. The V gene lost 0 bases and the J gene lost 7 bases, with 9 bases spanning the gap. The CDR3 length is 13 residues. In nucleotides, the CDR3 is TGTGCCAGCAGTTACTCCGGACAGATTGAAGCTTTCTTT. This codes for CASSYSGQIEAFF.

The chain links TRBV7-2 to TRBJ2-3; 7 bases match TRBD2. V gave up 2 bases and J gave up 2 bases; unmatched junction bases: 4. The CDR3 is 15 residues long. Germline CDR1 and CDR2: SGHTA and FQGNSA. The CDR3 bases are TGTGCCAGCAGCTTATCCAGCGGGGTCACAGATACGCAGTATTTT. It translates to CASSLSSGVTDTQYF.

The chain uses TRBV19 and TRBJ1-6, with D possibly TRBD1 on 6 matching bases. CDR3 length: 16 amino acids. Germline-derived CDR1 and CDR2 are LNHDA and SQIVND (reference sequence). Trimming cost V 5 bases and J 5 bases, with 16 bases left between them. CDR3 DNA sequence: TGTGCCAGTAGTGAAGTTGGGGGCATGAATAATTCACCCCTCCACTTT. Translated: CASSEVGGMNNSPLHF.

The CDR3 coding sequence is TGTGCCAGCAGCTCGACAGTTAATGAAAAACTGTTTTTT. It is translated as CASSSTVNEKLFF. This rearrangement joins TRBV5-6 to TRBJ1-4; D may be TRBD1 (5 bases). Deletions cut 3 bases from V and 4 bases from J, with 7 bases between. Germline V gene lookup returns CDR1 SGHDT and CDR2 YYEEEE. CDR3 size: 13 residues.

This sequence joins TRBV24-1 and TRBJ2-7, with D possibly being TRBD1 (6 bases). V was pared by 9 bases and J by 2 bases, with 16 bases between. This CDR3 has 14 residues. CDR1 is KGHDR, CDR2 SFDVKD, per germline. Here the CDR3 DNA reads TGTGCCACCCACAAAGACAGGTTCGCCTACGAGCAGTACGTC. Encoded protein: CATHKDRFAYEQYV.

The chain employs TRBV2 and TRBJ2-7; D perhaps matches TRBD1 (6 bases). CDR1 and CDR2 (germline): SNHLY, FYNNEI. The CDR3 is made up of 16 amino acids. Trimming stripped 0 bases from V and 7 bases from J, with 19 bases between. The CDR3, as DNA: TGTGCCAGCAGTGAAGCGCGGTTCATGGGGGCTGGGGAGCAGTACGTC. It yields the protein CASSEARFMGAGEQYV.

The genes are TRBV7-2 and TRBJ2-1; 12 bases are a match to TRBD2. Trimming removed 1 base from V and 2 bases from J; junction bases left unmatched: 3. The CDR3 sequence is 17 residues long. Germline loops: CDR1 SGHTA, CDR2 FQGNSA. The CDR3 DNA reads TGTGCCAGCAGCTTAGGACTAGCGGGGGTTACCTACAATGAGCAGTTCTTC. Encoded protein: CASSLGLAGVTYNEQFF.

The V gene is TRBV12-3 or TRBV12-4, the J gene TRBJ2-1; D is ambiguous. The V end was cut by 5 bases, the J end by 6 bases, with 8 bases between. The CDR3 extends over 12 amino acids. CDR3 nucleotides: TGTGCCAGCAGTGAACCACTCAATGAGCAGTTCTTC. This translates into CASSEPLNEQFF.

There are a few counts of this clone. This chain joins TRBV5-1 and TRBJ2-1; 10 positions match TRBD2. Trimming took 1 base from V and 4 from J; bases not matched to a gene: 2. The CDR3 has 15 residues. Germline values: CDR1 SGHRS, CDR2 YFSETQ. The CDR3 DNA reads as TGCGCCAGCAGCTTGTCACTAGCGGGGTACAATGAGCAGTTCTTC. Its protein product is CASSLSLAGYNEQFF.

About this clone itself: One end of the junction does not line up with germline, which may come from a read error. The V and J genes are TRBV7-9 and TRBJ2-2; D is unresolved. Germline V gene data show CDR1 as SEHNR and CDR2 as FQNEAQ (reference sequence). This CDR3 has 14 amino acids. As DNA, the CDR3 is TGTGCCAGCAGCGTAGCAGGAGTCGGCGGGGAGCTGTTTTTT. It encodes CASSVAGVGGELFF.

Written as DNA, the CDR3 is TGTGCCACCAGTAGAGAGAGCTCCTACAATGAGCAGTTCTTC. This gives the protein CATSRESSYNEQFF. The rearrangement uses TRBV24-1 and TRBJ2-1, with D unclear. Germline CDR1 is KGHDR and CDR2 is SFDVKD. V was clipped by 6 bases and J by 0 bases, with 8 bases between them. This CDR3 spans 14 amino acids.

This chain joins TRBV18 and TRBJ2-1, with a weak D call TRBD2 (5 bases). V was cut by 3 bases and J by 8 bases, with 14 bases left in between. Germline V gives CDR1 KGHSH, CDR2 LQKENI. CDR3 size: 14 residues. Here the CDR3 reads CASSPASLRDEQFF. As DNA, the CDR3 is TGTGCCAGCTCACCCGCATCTTTGCGGGATGAGCAGTTCTTC.

This clone was seen only once. The chain joins TRBV11-2 to TRBJ1-3; no definite D call. With 3 bases removed from V and 0 bases from J, the gap between germline ends came to 9 bases. CDR1 and CDR2 (germline): SGHAT, FQNNGV. The CDR3 spans 15 residues. This CDR3 is CASSFAPLSGNTIYF. The CDR3, as DNA: TGTGCCAGCAGCTTCGCGCCCCTCTCTGGAAACACCATATATTTT.

The chain recombines TRBV7-9 with TRBJ2-7, with 10 bases aligning to TRBD1. Germline V gene sequence: CDR1 SEHNR, CDR2 FQNEAQ (reference sequence). Unmatched junction bases numbered 4, after V lost 3 bases and J lost 5 bases. There are 14 residues in the CDR3. CDR3 sequence: CASSFGQGGNEQYF. In DNA, the CDR3 is TGTGCCAGCAGCTTCGGACAGGGGGGGAACGAGCAGTACTTC. The whole variable domain, filled in from reference TRBV7-9 and TRBJ2-7, reads DTGVSQNPRHKITKRGQNVTFRCDPISEHNRLYWYRQTLGQGPEFLTYFQNEAQLEKSRLLSDRFSAERPKGSFSTLEIQRTEQGDSAMYLCASSFGQGGNEQYFGPGTRLTVT.

This chain links TRBV6-4 with TRBJ2-1, with TRBD2 identical over 9 bases. CDR1 and CDR2 (germline): MRHNA, SNTAGT. With 6 bases clipped from V and 8 bases from J, the junction kept 11 bases outside the gene matches. The CDR3 contains 15 residues. CDR3 DNA sequence: TGTGCCAGCAGCTGGAAGGGAGCGGGAGGCCATGAGCAGTTCTTC. Translation gives CASSWKGAGGHEQFF.

V usage is TRBV24-1 and J usage is TRBJ2-4, with 8 bases identical to TRBD1. CDR1 is KGHDR and CDR2 is SFDVKD in the germline V gene. This CDR3 has 15 amino acids. Unmatched junction bases numbered 9, after V lost 9 bases and J lost 3 bases. This chain's CDR3 is CATSWTGPDKNIQYF. DNA of the CDR3: TGTGCCACCTCCTGGACAGGGCCCGACAAAAACATTCAGTACTTC.

This chain uses TRBV4-1 with TRBJ2-1, with TRBD2 matching over 12 bases. The CDR3 consists of 18 residues. Germline V gene lookup returns CDR1 MGHRA and CDR2 YSYEKL. J was trimmed by 3 bases and V by 1 base; bases with no gene match: 7. The DNA of the CDR3 is TGCGCCAGCAGCCAAGGACCAGGACTAGCGGGGCGCTACAATGAGCAGTTCTTC. Protein product: CASSQGPGLAGRYNEQFF.

The chain recombines TRBV7-9 with TRBJ1-1; 7 nucleotides align to TRBD1. The V segment lost 5 bases and the J segment 1 base; nucleotides outside the gene matches: 7. The CDR3 totals 15 residues. Germline V lookup: CDR1 SEHNR, CDR2 FQNEAQ (reference sequence). This CDR3 reads CASSPKDRRNTEAFF. Here the CDR3 DNA reads TGTGCCAGCAGCCCCAAGGACAGGAGGAACACTGAAGCTTTCTTT.

The chain combines TRBV7-3 with TRBJ2-5; 8 nucleotides match TRBD1. The CDR3 sequence is 15 residues long. Losses at the gene ends were 5 bases for V and 4 bases for J; bases not matched to a gene: 9. In germline, CDR1 is SGHTA, CDR2 FQGTGA. CDR3 protein: CASSPGDRIGETQYF. In nucleotides, the CDR3 is TGTGCCAGCAGCCCAGGGGACAGGATTGGAGAGACCCAGTACTTC.

The V gene is TRBV19, the J gene TRBJ1-1; 7 nucleotides agree with TRBD1. CDR1 and CDR2 (germline): LNHDA, SQIVND (reference sequence). The junction had 7 bases not matched to a gene; V was cut back by 8 bases and J by 4 bases. This CDR3 region has 13 residues. The CDR3 here is CASATGWGTEAFF. CDR3 coding DNA: TGTGCCAGTGCGACAGGGTGGGGCACTGAAGCTTTCTTT.

V gene TRBV7-6 combines with J gene TRBJ2-5; D might be TRBD1 (6 bases). This CDR3 has 16 residues. Germline loops: CDR1 SGHVS, CDR2 FNYEAQ. Trimming took off 2 bases at V and 0 bases at J, with 13 bases between the two ends. The CDR3 bases are TGTGCCAGCAGCTTATTTTCACAGGGCAACCAAGAGACCCAGTACTTC. This gives the protein CASSLFSQGNQETQYF.